The following is a T cell receptor (beta chain) sequence with its context. Trimming at V came to 3 bases and at J to 11 bases, leaving 12 bases not matched to a gene. Germline CDR1 is SGDLS and CDR2 is YYNGEE. CDR3 length equals 15 residues. This specimen belongs to a study of control samples from healthy donors and cancer patients. Libraries were prepared by immunoSEQ multiplex PCR; TCRdb keeps only in-frame clonotypes and omits some of them. The table has 160,000 or so clones, roughly nine tenths seen once. V gene TRBV9 combines with J gene TRBJ1-4; 8 nucleotides align to TRBD1. The clonotype comes from a woman in her twenties or thirties in good health. Sequenced: blood. The CDR3 region is CASSAVDREVWKLFF. The CDR3 region has the DNA TGTGCCAGCAGCGCAGTGGACAGGGAAGTGTGGAAACTGTTTTTT.